Below are 18 T cell receptor beta chains sequenced from a single sample in a study of CD8+ T cells in alopecia areata. Indicated treatment: oral pan-JAK inhibitor, 5-10 mg twice daily. RNA was isolated and reverse transcribed to cDNA, the sequencing template. Clones were sequenced by immunoSEQ multiplex PCR, and TCRdb holds only the in-frame ones, with some missing. This sample yields more than 200,000 clones, of which 43% are seen a single time; around 2.5% belongs to the top ten. The material sequenced was CD4+ T cells sorted from blood, taken between weeks 36 and 40, from a patient treated with tofacitinib. These receptor sequences come from a human donor with alopecia areata.

The chain couples TRBV7-2 to TRBJ1-5, with no clear D. The ends were cut back, 2 bases at V and 0 bases at J, with 11 bases in the middle. CDR3 length: 16 residues. Germline values: CDR1 SGHTA, CDR2 FQGNSA. The CDR3 nucleotides are TGTGCCAGCAGCTTAAAGGGTCGAGCTAGCAATCAGCCCCAGCATTTT. Translation: CASSLKGRASNQPQHF.

The rearrangement links TRBV29-1 to TRBJ1-5; D possibly corresponds to TRBD1 (5 bases). CDR1 and CDR2 from the germline V gene are SQVTM and ANQGSEA. This CDR3 contains 12 residues. The V gene lost 4 bases and the J gene lost 3 bases, with 7 bases spanning the gap. The CDR3 here is CSVGQPNQPQHF. CDR3 bases: TGCAGCGTTGGACAGCCCAATCAGCCCCAGCATTTT. The entire variable domain, with the rest obtained from reference TRBV29-1 and TRBJ1-5, is as follows: SAVISQKPSRDICQRGTSLTIQCQVDSQVTMMFWYRQQPGQSLTLIATANQGSEATYESGFVIDKFPISRPNLTFSTLTVSNMSPEDSSIYLCSVGQPNQPQHFGDGTRLSIL.

This chain links TRBV5-1 with TRBJ1-5; possibly TRBD1 for D (6 bases). V lost 3 bases, J lost 6 bases, and 16 bases lay in between. Germline CDR1 SGHRS, CDR2 YFSETQ. This CDR3 is built from 15 residues. The CDR3 here is CASSSAGALGQPQHF. The DNA for the CDR3 is TGCGCCAGCAGCTCTGCAGGGGCCCTGGGTCAGCCCCAGCATTTT.

This rearrangement joins TRBV29-1 to TRBJ2-1; possible D gene TRBD1, 6 bases. The germline gives CDR1 SQVTM, CDR2 ANQGSEA. V was pared by 6 bases and J by 4 bases, with 16 bases between. This CDR3 contains 14 residues. CDR3 nucleotides: TGCAGCGTGATGGGGGCAGGGATTTACAATGAGCAGTTCTTC. It specifies CSVMGAGIYNEQFF.

This clone was picked up a small number of times. V and J are TRBV5-1 and TRBJ2-1, with TRBD2 matching over 7 bases. CDR3 length equals 16 residues. The J segment lost 7 bases and the V segment lost 4 bases, leaving 14 bases of the junction unmatched. CDR1 is SGHRS, CDR2 YFSETQ, per germline. The CDR3 here is CASSRNLADGGNEQFF. The CDR3 DNA reads TGCGCCAGCAGCCGCAATTTAGCTGACGGGGGGAATGAGCAGTTCTTC. The full variable domain, its missing parts supplied by reference TRBV5-1 and TRBJ2-1, is KAGVTQTPRYLIKTRGQQVTLSCSPISGHRSVSWYQQTPGQGLQFLFEYFSETQRNKGNFPGRFSGRQFSNSRSEMNVSTLELGDSALYLCASSRNLADGGNEQFFGPGTRLTVL.

This chain connects TRBV28 to TRBJ2-7, with D perhaps matching TRBD1 (6 bases). The V and J ends lost 3 bases and 6 bases respectively, with 12 bases between them. Per germline, CDR1 MDHEN and CDR2 SYDVKM. The CDR3 is 13 residues long. The CDR3, as DNA: TGTGCCAGCAGTTTGGTTAGGGGGACCGAGCAGTACTTC. Translation gives CASSLVRGTEQYF.

The V call is TRBV5-1, the J call TRBJ2-3, with a possible D match to TRBD1 (7 bases). CDR1 is SGHRS, CDR2 YFSETQ, per germline. This CDR3 comprises 16 residues. V was trimmed by 2 bases and J by 0 bases, leaving 13 bases between them. The CDR3 coding sequence is TGCGCCAGCAGCTTTCAGGGGGGCCGGAGCACAGATACGCAGTATTTT. It encodes CASSFQGGRSTDTQYF.

The V call is TRBV9, the J call TRBJ2-2; a possible D gene is TRBD2 (5 bases). The germline CDR1 and CDR2 sequences are SGDLS and YYNGEE. The V gene lost 3 bases and the J gene lost 4 bases, with 10 bases spanning the gap. CDR3 length equals 14 residues. CDR3 loop: CASSALAGTGELFF. The CDR3 coding sequence is TGTGCCAGCAGCGCCTTGGCGGGCACCGGGGAGCTGTTTTTT.

This chain links TRBV18 with TRBJ2-4; 8 bases are a match to TRBD2. After removal of 3 bases from V and 3 bases from J, the junction contained 4 bases not matched to a gene. The CDR3 is made up of 15 amino acids. The germline V gene encodes CDR1 KGHSH and CDR2 LQKENI. The CDR3 region is CASSPPLAGKNIQYF. For the CDR3, the DNA is TGTGCCAGCTCACCCCCGCTAGCGGGCAAAAACATTCAGTACTTC.

This clone was seen more than once but under ten times. In the same sample, other DNA sequences code for this CDR3. The V and J genes are TRBV2 and TRBJ1-5, with 10 bases that match TRBD1. Unmatched junction bases numbered 1, after V lost 4 bases and J lost 4 bases. The CDR3 runs 14 residues. CDR1 is SNHLY, CDR2 FYNNEI, per germline. CDR3 coding DNA: TGTGCCAGCAGTGTGGACAGGGGGAATCAGCCCCAGCATTTT. It codes for CASSVDRGNQPQHF.

This sequence joins TRBV2 and TRBJ1-1, with D possibly being TRBD1 (6 bases). V was shortened by 8 bases and J by 0 bases, with 10 bases between the two germline ends. This CDR3 contains 13 residues. Looked up from germline, CDR1 is SNHLY and CDR2 is FYNNEI. CDR3 loop: CASAGDMNTEAFF. For the CDR3, the DNA is TGTGCCAGCGCCGGGGACATGAACACTGAAGCTTTCTTT.

In this sample, this clone turned up a few times. The chain is built from TRBV29-1 and TRBJ2-1; tentative D call: TRBD1 (6 bases). The V gene's germline CDR1 is SQVTM and CDR2 ANQGSEA. V was pared by 5 bases and J by 1 base, with 9 bases between. This CDR3 has 13 amino acids. The CDR3 bases are TGCAGCGTTCGACAGGTTTCCTACAATGAGCAGTTCTTC. Its protein is CSVRQVSYNEQFF.

The J gene is TRBJ2-3, the V gene TRBV7-2; D unresolved. Trimming cost V 6 bases and J 4 bases, with 11 bases left between them. The germline V gene has CDR1 SGHTA and CDR2 FQGNSA. The length of the CDR3 is 13 residues. DNA for the CDR3: TGTGCCAGCAGGAGGAACCAGGCAGATACGCAGTATTTT. Translating it yields CASRRNQADTQYF. The variable domain in full, completed from reference TRBV7-2 and TRBJ2-3, reads GAGVSQSPSNKVTEKGKDVELRCDPISGHTALYWYRQSLGQGLEFLIYFQGNSAPDKSGLPSDRFSAERTGGSVSTLTIQRTQQEDSAVYLCASRRNQADTQYFGPGTRLTVL.

Only a few counts were recorded for this clone. This chain's CDR3 is CASGGNYGYTF. The CDR3 nucleotides are TGTGCCAGCGGAGGGAACTATGGCTACACCTTC. The chain has TRBV11-2 and TRBJ1-2; D is unclear. V was cut by 8 bases and J by 2 bases, with 6 bases left in between. CDR1 is SGHAT, CDR2 FQNNGV, per germline. The CDR3 length is 11 residues.

This clone was counted only a few times. This sequence joins TRBV30 and TRBJ1-1; D is uncertain. V dropped 5 bases and J dropped 0 bases, with 13 bases sitting between them. This CDR3 is built from 14 residues. The germline gives CDR1 GTSNPN, CDR2 SVGIG (reference sequence). CDR3 in DNA: TGTGCCTGGGCAAGGAACTACATGAACACTGAAGCTTTCTTT. The encoded protein is CAWARNYMNTEAFF.

The V and J genes are TRBV30 and TRBJ2-1, with 8 bases lining up with TRBD1. V was pared by 0 bases and J by 0 bases, with 1 base of the junction left unmatched. Germline V gene data show CDR1 as GTSNPN and CDR2 as SVGIG (reference sequence). The CDR3 is 15 residues long. The CDR3 sequence: CAWSVTGGSYNEQFF. The CDR3 DNA reads TGTGCCTGGAGTGTCACAGGGGGCTCCTACAATGAGCAGTTCTTC.

This sequence joins TRBV9 and TRBJ2-6; D unclear. Germline V CDR1 and CDR2: SGDLS, YYNGEE. This CDR3 is built from 15 residues. Trimming took 2 bases from V and 0 from J, leaving 6 bases between them. The CDR3 is CASSVQSSGANVLTF. The CDR3 coding sequence is TGTGCCAGCAGCGTGCAGAGCTCTGGGGCCAACGTCCTGACTTTC.

This clone appeared a few times. V and J are TRBV29-1 and TRBJ2-1, with a possible D match to TRBD2 (5 bases). Germline loops: CDR1 SQVTM, CDR2 ANQGSEA. This CDR3 has 14 amino acids. Trimming removed 4 bases at V and 11 bases at J, with 21 bases between. CDR3 DNA sequence: TGCAGCGTTGGACCCCCGGGATCCTTTTACCAGCAGTTCTTC. It is translated as CSVGPPGSFYQQFF.